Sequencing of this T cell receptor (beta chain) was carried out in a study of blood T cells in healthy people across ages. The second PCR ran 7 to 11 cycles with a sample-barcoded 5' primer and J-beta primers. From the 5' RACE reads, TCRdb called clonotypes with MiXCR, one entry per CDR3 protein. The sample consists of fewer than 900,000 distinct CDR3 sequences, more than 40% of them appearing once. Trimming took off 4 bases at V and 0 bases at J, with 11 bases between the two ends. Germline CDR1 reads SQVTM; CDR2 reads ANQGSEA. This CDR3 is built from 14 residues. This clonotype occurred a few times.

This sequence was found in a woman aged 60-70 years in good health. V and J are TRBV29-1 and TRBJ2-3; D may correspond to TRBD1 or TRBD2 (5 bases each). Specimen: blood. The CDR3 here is CSVVRGASTDTQYF. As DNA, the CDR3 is TGCAGCGTTGTACGAGGGGCCAGCACAGATACGCAGTATTTT.